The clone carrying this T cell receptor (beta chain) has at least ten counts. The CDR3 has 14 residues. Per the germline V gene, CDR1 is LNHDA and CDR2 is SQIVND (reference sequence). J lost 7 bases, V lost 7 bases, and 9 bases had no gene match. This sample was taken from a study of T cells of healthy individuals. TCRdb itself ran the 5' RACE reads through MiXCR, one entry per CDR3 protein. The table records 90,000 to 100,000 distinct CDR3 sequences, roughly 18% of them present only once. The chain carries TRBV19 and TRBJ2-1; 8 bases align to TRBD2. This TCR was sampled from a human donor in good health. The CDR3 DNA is TGTGCCAGTAAACGGCGGGAGGTTAGTAATGAGCAGTTCTTC. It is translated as CASKRREVSNEQFF.